The clone carrying this TCR beta chain was seen only once. This entry comes from a study of blood T cell repertoires in COVID-19. The CDR3 extends over 14 amino acids. CDR1 and CDR2 from the germline V gene are MNHEY and SVGAGI. The V end lost 2 bases, the J end lost 8 bases, and 10 bases lay between the germline ends. Original processing methods: Reference gene primer amplification gave nucleated cell count estimates. The method was immunoSEQ multiplex PCR; TCRdb's version includes in-frame clones alone and lacks a portion of them. V and J calls and clone size are given by that table; D and trimming were obtained from the DNA. The sample consists of 150,000 to 180,000 clones, approximately 80% of them appearing once.

The TCR sequence derives from a woman aged 55-69 years with COVID-19, enrolled during active disease. The chain is built from TRBV6-5 and TRBJ1-6; D not certain. The material sequenced was peripheral blood. CDR3 DNA: TGTGCCAGCAGTTACCCGCAGCTAGATTCACCCCTCCACTTT. This codes for CASSYPQLDSPLHF.